The sequence of this TCR beta chain was determined in a study of blood T cells in healthy people across ages. Trimming cost V 7 bases and J 5 bases; bases outside gene matches: 16. The CDR3 runs 17 residues. Using a J-beta primer mix together with a sample-barcoded 5' primer, a second PCR was run for about 6 to 12 cycles. MiXCR, applied by TCRdb to the 5' RACE reads, yields one record per CDR3 protein. The sample yields fewer than 2 million distinct CDR3 sequences, 39% seen once. This clonotype was seen a handful of times. Sequences were obtained from blood. The origin of this receptor is a human donor in good health. The V gene is TRBV12-3 or TRBV12-4, the J gene TRBJ2-1; 8 bases are shared with TRBD1. The CDR3 region is CASTPLSGTGNNNEQFF. The CDR3 DNA is TGTGCCAGCACCCCCTTGTCCGGGACAGGAAATAACAATGAGCAGTTCTTC.